The 6 T cell receptor beta chains below all came from one sample that was sequenced in a study of cytomegalovirus exposure and HLA in healthy donors. Primers included in the PCR were 60 Vbeta and 13 Jbeta primers. Data came from immunoSEQ multiplex PCR; TCRdb stores just in-frame clones and leaves some out. There are some 250,000 clones in the sample; about 86% occur only once, and 7% to 9% lies in the top ten. The specimen sequenced was PBMCs. These receptors were taken from a woman aged 60-70 years in good health and CMV-seropositive.

Regarding this clone: A junction end diverges from the germline sequence, so it may reflect a read error. This sequence joins TRBV2 and TRBJ2-3, with D tentatively TRBD2 (5 bases). CDR1 and CDR2 from the germline V gene are SNHLY and FYNNEI. The CDR3 covers 14 residues. In DNA form, the CDR3 reads TGTGCCAGCGGTGACCCCGGGAACACAGATACGCAGTATTTT. This translates into CASGDPGNTDTQYF.

Concerning this clone itself: The sample contains more than one DNA sequence encoding this CDR3. V gene TRBV15 combines with J gene TRBJ1-1; perhaps TRBD1 as D (6 bases). V was pared by 0 bases and J by 1 base, with 6 bases between. Germline loops: CDR1 LNHNV, CDR2 YYDKDF (reference sequence). This CDR3 contains 14 residues. This chain's CDR3 is CATSRDRGNTEAFF. DNA for the CDR3: TGTGCCACCAGCAGAGACAGGGGGAACACTGAAGCTTTCTTT.

This clone was counted between two and nine times. The chain carries TRBV2 and TRBJ1-5, with 8 bases aligning to TRBD1. After removal of 5 bases from V and 5 bases from J, the junction contained 8 bases not matched to a gene. The CDR3 consists of 15 residues. Per germline, CDR1 SNHLY and CDR2 FYNNEI. CDR3 in DNA: TGTGCCAGCAGTTGGAACAGGGGGAGGGATCAGCCCCAGCATTTT. Its protein is CASSWNRGRDQPQHF.

The J gene is TRBJ1-5, the V gene TRBV2; the D is unclear. There are 13 residues in the CDR3. V was pared by 4 bases and J by 1 base, with 5 bases between. Germline CDR1 and CDR2: SNHLY and FYNNEI. The CDR3 DNA follows: TGTGCCAGCAGTGGCACAAGCAATCAGCCCCAGCATTTT. Amino acid sequence: CASSGTSNQPQHF.

This clone was picked up one time. The chain couples TRBV6-1 to TRBJ1-5; tentatively, D is TRBD1 (5 bases). The CDR3 is 14 amino acids. Germline-derived CDR1 and CDR2 are MNHNS and SASEGT. V gave up 8 bases and J gave up 2 bases, with 13 bases separating them. CDR3 protein: CASAYRLGNQPQHF. The DNA for the CDR3 is TGTGCCAGCGCGTACAGGCTGGGCAATCAGCCCCAGCATTTT.

The V call is TRBV11-1, the J call TRBJ2-5; 9 positions agree with TRBD2. The trim removed 4 bases at V and 7 bases at J, leaving 19 bases unmatched. The germline CDR1 and CDR2 sequences are SGHAT and FQDESV (reference sequence). The CDR3 is 18 amino acids. CDR3 DNA sequence: TGTGCCAGCAGCTCTCAAAAGGGATTAGCGGGAGTTGTCGGGACCCAGTACTTC. It codes for CASSSQKGLAGVVGTQYF.